This T cell receptor (beta chain) is from a study of T cells in localized non-small cell lung cancer. Findings and limits, study-wide: T cell clonality was highest in uninvolved adjacent lung, above tumor. A higher density of T cells in blood coincided with extended overall survival. A median of approximately 60 of the top 100 tumor clones appeared in adjacent lung, which was paired and uninvolved.

Sequencing used immunoSEQ multiplex PCR; TCRdb keeps in-frame clones, though not all of them. The profile shows approximately 26,000 clones, 82% of them singletons. Trimming took 3 bases from V and 3 from J, leaving 9 bases between them. The CDR3 consists of 13 residues. CDR1 and CDR2 from the germline V gene are LNHDA and SQIVND (reference sequence). Worth noting for this clone: What it recognizes is unknown.

The gene calls are TRBV19 and TRBJ2-7; D gene ambiguous. This clonotype originated in a woman aged 40 to 75 with stage I lung adenocarcinoma. Specimen: peripheral blood, collected before any cancer treatment. DNA for the CDR3: TGTGCCAGTAGTATTGCCCTAAACTACGAGCAGTACTTC. Translating it yields CASSIALNYEQYF.